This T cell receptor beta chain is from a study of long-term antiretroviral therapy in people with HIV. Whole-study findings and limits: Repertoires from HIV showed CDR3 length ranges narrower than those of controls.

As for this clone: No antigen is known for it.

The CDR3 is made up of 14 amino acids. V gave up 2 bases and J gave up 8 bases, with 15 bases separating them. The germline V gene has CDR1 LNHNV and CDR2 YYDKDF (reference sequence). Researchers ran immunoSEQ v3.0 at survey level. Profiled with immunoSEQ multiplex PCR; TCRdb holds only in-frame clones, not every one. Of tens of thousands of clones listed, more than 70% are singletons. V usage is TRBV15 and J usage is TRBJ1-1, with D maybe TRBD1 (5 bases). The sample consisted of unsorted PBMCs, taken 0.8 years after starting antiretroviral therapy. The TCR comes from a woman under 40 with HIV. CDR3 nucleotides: TGTGCCACCAGCAGACGGGAGCTGGGGGGGGAAGCTTTCTTT. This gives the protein CATSRRELGGEAFF. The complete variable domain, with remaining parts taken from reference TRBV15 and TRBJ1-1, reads DAMVIQNPRYQVTQFGKPVTLSCSQTLNHNVMYWYQQKSSQAPKLLFHYYDKDFNNEADTPDNFQSRRPNTSFCFLDIRSPGLGDTAMYLCATSRRELGGEAFFGQGTRLTVV.